The sequence of this T cell receptor (beta chain) was determined in a study of blood T cells in healthy people across ages. This clonotype showed up just a few times. Trimming left V 5 bases short and J 5 bases short, with 10 bases between. Germline V gene sequence: CDR1 SGHTA, CDR2 FQGNSA. The length of the CDR3 is 12 residues. A J-beta primer mix and a sample-barcoded 5' primer were used in a second PCR of roughly 6 to 12 cycles. Each CDR3 protein is one row after TCRdb ran MiXCR on the 5' RACE reads. The sample includes about 2 million distinct CDR3 sequences, roughly 52% of them seen just once. The source is a woman in her thirties or forties in good health. The specimen was blood. V and J are TRBV7-2 and TRBJ2-7, with unresolved D. The CDR3 reads CASSPVRHEQYF. DNA of the CDR3: TGTGCCAGCAGCCCCGTCCGTCACGAGCAGTACTTC.